This T cell receptor beta chain is drawn from a study of type 1 regulatory T cells. Study overall: An in vitro protocol generated T-allo10, a Tr1-enriched, alloantigen-specific CD4 T cell product.

Comments on this clonotype: The antigen is undetermined.

TCRdb processed the reads anew with MiXCR; each CDR3 protein has one entry. The table lists roughly 60,000 distinct CDR3 sequences, 55% to 65% of them singletons. General study results and limits: Tr1 cells had a more restricted TCR repertoire than non-Tr1 cells.

Germline-derived CDR1 and CDR2 are SEHNR and FQNEAQ (reference sequence). V dropped 3 bases and J dropped 5 bases, with 16 bases sitting between them. The CDR3 covers 15 residues. The sequence was obtained from a human donor in good health. The chain links TRBV7-9 to TRBJ2-5, with D possibly called TRBD1 or TRBD2 (5 bases each). The sequencing sample was made of cultured non-Tr1 T cells, either the whole culture or a sorted T cell fraction (not recorded which). The CDR3 region has the DNA TGTGCCAGCAGCTTGGGGGATCGGCTCTGGGAGACCCAGTACTTC. It codes for CASSLGDRLWETQYF.